Listed below are T cell receptor beta chains from one sample, sequenced in a study of OX40 agonist ivuxolimab in advanced cancers. Produced via immunoSEQ multiplex PCR; TCRdb's table is partial and in-frame only. The table shows roughly 59,000 clones, with approximately 87% occurring only once. This sample comprised CD4+ or CD8+ T cells sorted from blood, obtained in a trial of the OX40 agonist ivuxolimab. All receptors derive from an adult with an advanced solid tumor such as melanoma, head and neck, liver or kidney cancer. Each CDR3 is given without its conserved first and last residue. Only some rows state a clone size, as once, few, many or a class for expanded clones.

TRBJ2-1 | TRBV30 | NA | AWAGTSAQVYNEQF
TRBJ2-2 | TRBV5-1 | NA | ASAAGTVTGELF
TRBJ2-1 | TRBV11-2 | NA | ASSLGVSGRAGNEQF
TRBJ1-4 | TRBV9 | NA | ASSARTGEGEKLF
TRBJ1-5 | TRBV5-1 | NA | ASSLGTGGSNQPQH
TRBJ2-7 | TRBV2 | NA | ASSGLWTSGYEQY
TRBJ2-5 | TRBV5-1 | NA | ASSLGGSETQY
TRBJ1-1 | TRBV2 | once | ASSEYQPMNTEAF
TRBJ2-3 | TRBV5-1 | NA | ASKLAWVGDTQY
TRBJ1-4 | TRBV2 | NA | ASKRAPNEKLF
TRBJ2-5 | TRBV4-1 | once | ASSQERGGETQY
TRBJ2-3 | TRBV10-3 | once | AISYTNGGDTQY
TRBJ1-4 | TRBV28 | NA | ASSLTPPQGKLF
TRBJ1-5 | TRBV5-5 | NA | ASSYGQGGSNQPQH
TRBJ2-1 | TRBV7-9 | NA | ASSSGLAGGREQF